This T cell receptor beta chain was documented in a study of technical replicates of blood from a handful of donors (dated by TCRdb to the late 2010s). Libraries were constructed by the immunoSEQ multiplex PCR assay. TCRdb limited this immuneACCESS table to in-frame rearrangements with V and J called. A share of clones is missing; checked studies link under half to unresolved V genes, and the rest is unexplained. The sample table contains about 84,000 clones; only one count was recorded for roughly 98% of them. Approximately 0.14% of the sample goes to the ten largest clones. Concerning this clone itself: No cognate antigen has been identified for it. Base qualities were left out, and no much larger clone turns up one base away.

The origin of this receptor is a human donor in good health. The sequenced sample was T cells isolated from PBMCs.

The nucleotide sequence is TGTGCCAGCAGCTTGGATTACAGGGGTGGAAATGAGCAGTTCTTC. This gives the protein CASSLDYRGGNEQFF. In this chain, TRBV5-5 is recombined with TRBJ2-1; 7 bases in between match TRBD1. The CDR3 has 15 amino acids, counting the end cysteine and phenylalanine. Of all the DNA, just the CDR3 is kept, 45 bases in frame from base 1. Germline trimming: 0 bases from V, 7 bases from J; junction bases outside gene matches: 7. As encoded in the germline V gene (reference sequence), CDR1 is SGHKS while CDR2 is YYEKEE.